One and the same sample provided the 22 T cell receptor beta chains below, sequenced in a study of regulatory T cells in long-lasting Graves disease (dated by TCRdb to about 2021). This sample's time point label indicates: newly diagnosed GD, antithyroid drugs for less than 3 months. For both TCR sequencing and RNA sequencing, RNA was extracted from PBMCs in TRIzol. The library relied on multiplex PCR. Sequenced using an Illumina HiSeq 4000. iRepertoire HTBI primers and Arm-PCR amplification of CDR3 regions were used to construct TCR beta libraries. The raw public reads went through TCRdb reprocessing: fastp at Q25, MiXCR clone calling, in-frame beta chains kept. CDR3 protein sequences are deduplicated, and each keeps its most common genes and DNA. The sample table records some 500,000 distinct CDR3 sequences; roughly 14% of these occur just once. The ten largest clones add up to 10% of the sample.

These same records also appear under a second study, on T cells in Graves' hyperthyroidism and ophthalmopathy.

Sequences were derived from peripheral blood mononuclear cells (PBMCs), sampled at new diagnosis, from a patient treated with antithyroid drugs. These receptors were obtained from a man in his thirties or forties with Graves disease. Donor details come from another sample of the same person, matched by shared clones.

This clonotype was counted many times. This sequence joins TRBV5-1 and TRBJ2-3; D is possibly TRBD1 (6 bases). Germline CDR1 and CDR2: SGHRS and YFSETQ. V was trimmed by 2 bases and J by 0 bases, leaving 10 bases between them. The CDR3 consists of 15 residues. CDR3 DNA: TGCGCCAGCAGCTTTCTGACAGGAAGCACAGATACGCAGTATTTT. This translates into CASSFLTGSTDTQYF.

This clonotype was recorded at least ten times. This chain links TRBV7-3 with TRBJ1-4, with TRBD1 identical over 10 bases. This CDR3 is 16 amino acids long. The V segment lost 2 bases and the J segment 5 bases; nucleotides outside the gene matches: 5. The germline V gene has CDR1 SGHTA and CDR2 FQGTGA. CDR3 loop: CASSLGGQGSNEKLFF. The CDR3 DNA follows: TGTGCCAGCAGCTTAGGGGGACAGGGGAGCAATGAAAAACTGTTTTTT.

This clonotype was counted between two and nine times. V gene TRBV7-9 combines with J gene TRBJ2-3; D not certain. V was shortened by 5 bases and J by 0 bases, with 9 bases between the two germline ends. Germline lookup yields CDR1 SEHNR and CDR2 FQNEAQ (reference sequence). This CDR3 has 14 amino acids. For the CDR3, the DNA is TGTGCCAGCAGCCCGACTTTTAGCACAGATACGCAGTATTTT. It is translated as CASSPTFSTDTQYF.

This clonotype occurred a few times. CDR3 amino acids: CASSVDNTGELFF. The DNA of the CDR3 is TGTGCCAGCAGCGTAGATAACACCGGGGAGCTGTTTTTT. V is TRBV9 and J is TRBJ2-2; D is ambiguous. The ends were cut back, 0 bases at V and 2 bases at J, with 2 bases in the middle. CDR1 and CDR2 from the germline V gene are SGDLS and YYNGEE. The CDR3 consists of 13 residues.

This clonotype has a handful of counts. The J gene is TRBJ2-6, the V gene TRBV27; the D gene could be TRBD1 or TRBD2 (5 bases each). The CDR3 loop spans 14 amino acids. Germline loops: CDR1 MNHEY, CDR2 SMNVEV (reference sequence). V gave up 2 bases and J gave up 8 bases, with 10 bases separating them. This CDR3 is CASSLTGPSNVLTF. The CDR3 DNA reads TGTGCCAGCAGTTTAACGGGGCCGTCCAACGTCCTGACTTTC.

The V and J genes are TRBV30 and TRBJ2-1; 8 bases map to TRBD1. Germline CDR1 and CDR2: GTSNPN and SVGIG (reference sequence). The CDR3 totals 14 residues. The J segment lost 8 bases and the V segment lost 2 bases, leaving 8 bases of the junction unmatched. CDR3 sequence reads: CAWSQPLDRDEQFF. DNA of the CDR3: TGTGCCTGGAGTCAACCTTTGGACAGGGATGAGCAGTTCTTC.

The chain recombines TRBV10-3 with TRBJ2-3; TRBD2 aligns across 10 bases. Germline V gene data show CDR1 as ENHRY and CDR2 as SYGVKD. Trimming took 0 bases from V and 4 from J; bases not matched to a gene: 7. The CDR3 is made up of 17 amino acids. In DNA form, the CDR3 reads TGTGCCATCAGTGAGTCGCGAGCTAGCGGGAGAGCAGATACGCAGTATTTT. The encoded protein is CAISESRASGRADTQYF.

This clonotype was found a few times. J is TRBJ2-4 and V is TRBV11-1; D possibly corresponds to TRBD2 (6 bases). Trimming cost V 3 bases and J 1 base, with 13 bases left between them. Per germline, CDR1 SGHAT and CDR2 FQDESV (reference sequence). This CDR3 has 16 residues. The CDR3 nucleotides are TGTGCCAGCAGCTTTTATTCGGAGGGGGCCAAAAACATTCAGTACTTC. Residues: CASSFYSEGAKNIQYF.

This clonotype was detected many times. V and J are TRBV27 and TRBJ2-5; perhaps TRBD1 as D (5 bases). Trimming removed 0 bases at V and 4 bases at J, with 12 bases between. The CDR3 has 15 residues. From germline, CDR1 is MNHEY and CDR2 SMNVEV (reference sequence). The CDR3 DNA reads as TGTGCCAGCAGTTTATCGATTGGCCAGGGAGAGACCCAGTACTTC. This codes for CASSLSIGQGETQYF.

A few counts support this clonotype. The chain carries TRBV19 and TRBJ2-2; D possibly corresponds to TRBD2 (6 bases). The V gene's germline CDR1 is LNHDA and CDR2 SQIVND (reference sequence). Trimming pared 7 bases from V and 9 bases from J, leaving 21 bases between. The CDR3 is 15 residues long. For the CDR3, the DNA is TGTGCCAGTATTGTGGGGCACGGAGGGAACAGGGAGCTGTTTTTT. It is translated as CASIVGHGGNRELFF.

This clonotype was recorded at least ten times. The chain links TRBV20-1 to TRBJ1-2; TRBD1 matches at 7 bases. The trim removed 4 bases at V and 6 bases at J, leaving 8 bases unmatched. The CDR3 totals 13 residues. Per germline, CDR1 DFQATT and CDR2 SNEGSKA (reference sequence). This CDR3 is CSANLETGDGYTF. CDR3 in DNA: TGCAGTGCTAACCTCGAAACAGGGGATGGCTACACCTTC.

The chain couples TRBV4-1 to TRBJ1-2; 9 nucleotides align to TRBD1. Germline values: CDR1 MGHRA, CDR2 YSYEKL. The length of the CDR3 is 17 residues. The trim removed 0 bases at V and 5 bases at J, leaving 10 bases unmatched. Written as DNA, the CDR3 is TGCGCCAGCAGCCAAGAGGGACCGGGACAGGGTTCTTATGGCTACACCTTC. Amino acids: CASSQEGPGQGSYGYTF.

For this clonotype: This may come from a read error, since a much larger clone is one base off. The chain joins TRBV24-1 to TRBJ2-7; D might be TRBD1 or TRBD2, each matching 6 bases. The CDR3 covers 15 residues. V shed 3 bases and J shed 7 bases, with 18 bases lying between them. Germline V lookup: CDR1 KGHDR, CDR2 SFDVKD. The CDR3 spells CATSDGGTWTSEQYF. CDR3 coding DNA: TGTGCCACCAGTGATGGCGGGACATGGACGTCGGAGCAGTACTTC.

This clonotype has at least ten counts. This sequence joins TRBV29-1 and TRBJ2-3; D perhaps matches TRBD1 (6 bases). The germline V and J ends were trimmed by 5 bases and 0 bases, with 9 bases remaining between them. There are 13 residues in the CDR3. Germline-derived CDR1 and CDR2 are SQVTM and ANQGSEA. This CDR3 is CSVYQGSTDTQYF. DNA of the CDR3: TGCAGCGTTTATCAGGGGAGCACAGATACGCAGTATTTT.

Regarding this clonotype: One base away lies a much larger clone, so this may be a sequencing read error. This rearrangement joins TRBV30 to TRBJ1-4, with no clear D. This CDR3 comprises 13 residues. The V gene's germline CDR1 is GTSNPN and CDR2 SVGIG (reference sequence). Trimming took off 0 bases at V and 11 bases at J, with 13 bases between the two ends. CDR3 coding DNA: TGTGCCTGGAGTGTCCGGCCGCAGGAGAAACTGTTTTTT. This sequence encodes CAWSVRPQEKLFF.

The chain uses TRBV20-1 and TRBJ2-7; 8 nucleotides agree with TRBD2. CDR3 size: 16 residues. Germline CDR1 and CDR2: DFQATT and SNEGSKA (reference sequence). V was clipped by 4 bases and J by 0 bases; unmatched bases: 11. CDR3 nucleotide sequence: TGCAGTGCTATCTCGGGGGGGGAGGGTTTCTCCTACGAGCAGTACTTC. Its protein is CSAISGGEGFSYEQYF.

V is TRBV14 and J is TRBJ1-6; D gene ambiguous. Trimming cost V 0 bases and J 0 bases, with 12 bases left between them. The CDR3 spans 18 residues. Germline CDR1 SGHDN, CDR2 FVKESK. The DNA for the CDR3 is TGTGCCAGCAGCCAAGACCTACGTTGGAGCTCCTATAATTCACCCCTCCACTTT. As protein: CASSQDLRWSSYNSPLHF. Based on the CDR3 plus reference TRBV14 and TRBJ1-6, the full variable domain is EAGVTQFPSHSVIEKGQTVTLRCDPISGHDNLYWYRRVMGKEIKFLLHFVKESKQDESGMPNNRFLAERTGGTYSTLKVQPAELEDSGVYFCASSQDLRWSSYNSPLHFGNGTRLTVT.

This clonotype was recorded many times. As DNA, the CDR3 is TGTGCCAGCAGCTTATCTTCTTGGGGTGACACCGGGGAGCTGTTTTTT. It specifies CASSLSSWGDTGELFF. The J gene is TRBJ2-2, the V gene TRBV7-9; no definite D call. The CDR3 runs to 16 residues. Trimming shortened V by 2 bases and J by 3 bases, and 13 bases separated the two germline ends. Germline V gene data show CDR1 as SEHNR and CDR2 as FQNEAQ (reference sequence). Combining the CDR3 with reference TRBV7-9 and TRBJ2-2 gives the whole variable domain DTGVSQNPRHKITKRGQNVTFRCDPISEHNRLYWYRQTLGQGPEFLTYFQNEAQLEKSRLLSDRFSAERPKGSFSTLEIQRTEQGDSAMYLCASSLSSWGDTGELFFGEGSRLTVL.

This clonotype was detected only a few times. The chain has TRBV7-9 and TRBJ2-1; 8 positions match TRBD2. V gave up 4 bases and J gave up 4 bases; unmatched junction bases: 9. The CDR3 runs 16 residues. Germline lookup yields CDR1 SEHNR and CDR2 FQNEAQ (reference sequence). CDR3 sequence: CASSSGRSSGYNEQFF. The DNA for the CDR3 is TGTGCCAGCAGCTCCGGGCGGTCTAGCGGGTACAATGAGCAGTTCTTC. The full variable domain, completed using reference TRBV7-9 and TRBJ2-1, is DTGVSQNPRHKITKRGQNVTFRCDPISEHNRLYWYRQTLGQGPEFLTYFQNEAQLEKSRLLSDRFSAERPKGSFSTLEIQRTEQGDSAMYLCASSSGRSSGYNEQFFGPGTRLTVL.

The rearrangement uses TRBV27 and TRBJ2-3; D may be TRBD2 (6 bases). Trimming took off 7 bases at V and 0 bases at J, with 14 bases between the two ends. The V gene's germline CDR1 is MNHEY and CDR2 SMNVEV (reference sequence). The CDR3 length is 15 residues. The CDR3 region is CASIYRDLSTDTQYF. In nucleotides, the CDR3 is TGTGCCAGCATTTATCGGGACTTAAGCACAGATACGCAGTATTTT.

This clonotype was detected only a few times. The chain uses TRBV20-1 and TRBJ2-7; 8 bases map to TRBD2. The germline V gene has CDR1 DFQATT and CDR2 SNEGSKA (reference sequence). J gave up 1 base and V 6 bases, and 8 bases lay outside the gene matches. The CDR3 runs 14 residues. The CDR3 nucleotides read TGCAGTGCCCAGGGTACTAGCGGATCCTACGAGCAGTACTTC. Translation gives CSAQGTSGSYEQYF.

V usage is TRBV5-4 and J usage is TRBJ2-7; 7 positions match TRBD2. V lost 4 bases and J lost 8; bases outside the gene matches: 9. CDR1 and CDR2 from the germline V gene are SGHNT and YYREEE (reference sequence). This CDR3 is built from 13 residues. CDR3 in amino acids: CASSPVGEGKQYF. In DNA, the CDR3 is TGTGCCAGCAGCCCGGTCGGGGAGGGGAAGCAGTACTTC.